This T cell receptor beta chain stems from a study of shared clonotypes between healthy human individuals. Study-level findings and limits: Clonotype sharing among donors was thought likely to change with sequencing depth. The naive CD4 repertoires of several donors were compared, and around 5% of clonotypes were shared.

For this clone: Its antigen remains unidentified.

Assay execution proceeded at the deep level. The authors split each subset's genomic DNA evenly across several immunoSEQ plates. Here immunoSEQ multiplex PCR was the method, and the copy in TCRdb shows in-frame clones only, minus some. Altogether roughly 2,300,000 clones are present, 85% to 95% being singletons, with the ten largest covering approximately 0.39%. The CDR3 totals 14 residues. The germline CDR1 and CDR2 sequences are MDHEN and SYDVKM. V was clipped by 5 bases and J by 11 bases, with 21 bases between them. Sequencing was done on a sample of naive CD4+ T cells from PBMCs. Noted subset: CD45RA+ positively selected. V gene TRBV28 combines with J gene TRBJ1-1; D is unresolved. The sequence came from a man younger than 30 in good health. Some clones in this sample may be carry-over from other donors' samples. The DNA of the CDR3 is TGTGCCAGCAGTCCCGACCCGGGTGTTCTTCGGGCTTTCTTT. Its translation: CASSPDPGVLRAFF.